This T cell receptor beta chain is drawn from a study of identical twins. TCRdb independently ran MiXCR on the 5' RACE reads; one entry per CDR3 protein. Among some 240,000 distinct CDR3 sequences, about 11% were seen once, and the ten largest hold 10%. Findings and caveats of the study: Analyses of zero insertions could be partly confounded by invariant MAIT and iNKT cells.

This clonotype has ten or more counts. Its matching antigen is unknown. Trimming stripped 2 bases from V and 0 bases from J, with 12 bases between. The CDR3 has 16 residues. The chain employs TRBV12-3 or TRBV12-4 and TRBJ2-3; D is ambiguous. The sample was memory T cells sorted from blood. This sequence originates from a man in his fifties or sixties in good health. Written as DNA, the CDR3 is TGTGCCAGCAGTTTAATCCGGCCCCCTAGCACAGATACGCAGTATTTT. This encodes CASSLIRPPSTDTQYF.